These 13 T cell receptor beta chains came from one sample sequenced in a study of T cell repertoires in cytomegalovirus infection. TCRdb fed the reads into MiXCR, producing one record per CDR3 protein. The repertoire consists of hundreds of thousands of distinct CDR3 sequences, with approximately 24% occurring once and the leading ten covering less than 9.5%. Sequenced: CD8+ T cells from PBMCs. The receptors were gathered from a human donor in good health (CMV status not recorded). Some clones in this sample may be carry-over from other donors' samples.

The chain links TRBV14 to TRBJ2-7, with TRBD1 identical over 8 bases. CDR3 size: 17 residues. Germline CDR1 SGHDN, CDR2 FVKESK. V shed 4 bases and J 2 bases; nucleotides not matched to a gene: 13. As DNA, the CDR3 is TGTGCCAGCAGCCCTCGGTGGGGACAGGACACGGCCTACGAGCAGTACTTC. This sequence encodes CASSPRWGQDTAYEQYF.

As to this clonotype: Since a much larger clone is just one base distant, this may be a read error. This chain links TRBV28 with TRBJ2-4; 11 nucleotides match TRBD1. The CDR3 has 18 amino acids. Germline values: CDR1 MDHEN, CDR2 SYDVKM. CDR3: CANSFYARPGTGGNIQYF. CDR3 nucleotide sequence: TGTGCCAACAGTTTTTATGCGAGACCCGGGACAGGGGGAAACATTCAGTACTTC.

To note about this clonotype: A much bigger clone sits one base away, suggesting this may be a read error. The rearrangement links TRBV7-9 to TRBJ2-1; D is perhaps TRBD1 (6 bases). The germline gives CDR1 SEHNR, CDR2 FQNEAQ (reference sequence). Trimming shortened V by 5 bases and J by 8 bases, and 13 bases separated the two germline ends. The CDR3 has 13 amino acids. CDR3 loop: CASSVYRVYEQFF. As DNA, the CDR3 is TGTGCCAGCAGCGTTTACAGGGTCTATGAGCAGTTCTTC.

This chain links TRBV20-1 with TRBJ1-2; D is undetermined. The CDR3 extends over 12 amino acids. Trimming took off 6 bases at V and 6 bases at J, with 14 bases between the two ends. CDR1 DFQATT and CDR2 SNEGSKA come from the germline V gene (reference sequence). Here the CDR3 DNA reads TGCAGTGCCAGTTCTATGTGGGATGGCTACACCTTC. Translation gives CSASSMWDGYTF.

As for this clonotype: At one of its ends the junction is not consistent with the germline gene, which may arise from a read error. The genes are TRBV28 and TRBJ1-5, with D maybe TRBD1 (5 bases). The germline CDR1 and CDR2 sequences are MDHEN and SYDVKM. This CDR3 contains 14 residues. This CDR3 reads CVSSLHDRKQPQHF. CDR3 sequence (DNA): TGTGTCAGCAGCCTACACGACAGAAAACAGCCCCAGCATTTT.

This chain uses TRBV20-1 with TRBJ2-5; perhaps D is TRBD1 or TRBD2 (5 bases each). Per germline, CDR1 DFQATT and CDR2 SNEGSKA (reference sequence). The germline V and J ends were trimmed by 3 bases and 1 base, with 12 bases remaining between them. This CDR3 contains 14 residues. CDR3 residues: CSASPWGSQETQYF. CDR3 DNA: TGCAGTGCTAGCCCTTGGGGGTCCCAAGAGACCCAGTACTTC.

This clonotype was recorded a few times. The genes are TRBV28 and TRBJ2-6; D not resolved. The V end lost 2 bases, the J end lost 3 bases, and 29 bases lay between the germline ends. Germline CDR1 is MDHEN and CDR2 is SYDVKM. The CDR3 runs to 22 residues. As DNA, the CDR3 is TGTGCCAGCAGTTTAGGCGCGACACTTAACCCCCCTATTAAGGGTGGGGCCAACGTCCTGACTTTC. Translated: CASSLGATLNPPIKGGANVLTF.

This clonotype has ten or more counts. V gene TRBV5-4 combines with J gene TRBJ2-5; D is possibly TRBD1 (6 bases). This CDR3 has 14 amino acids. In germline, CDR1 is SGHNT, CDR2 YYREEE (reference sequence). The V end was cut by 1 base, the J end by 4 bases, with 11 bases between. Here the CDR3 reads CASSLSAGVETQYF. The DNA for the CDR3 is TGTGCCAGCAGCTTGAGTGCAGGGGTAGAGACCCAGTACTTC.

The chain recombines TRBV20-1 with TRBJ1-3; no clear D gene. This CDR3 is 11 amino acids long. Per the germline V gene, CDR1 is DFQATT and CDR2 is SNEGSKA (reference sequence). The V end was cut by 4 bases, the J end by 5 bases, with 6 bases between. Here the CDR3 DNA reads TGCAGTGCTACCCGCCGAAACACCATATATTTT. Encoded protein: CSATRRNTIYF.

The sample holds a few counts of this clonotype. At one of its ends the junction is not consistent with the germline gene, which may arise from a read error. The V and J genes are TRBV7-6 and TRBJ2-3; D possibly matches TRBD1 or TRBD2 (6 bases each). Germline-derived CDR1 and CDR2 are SGHVS and FNYEAQ. CDR3 length: 15 amino acids. Here the CDR3 reads CVSSSVGGGPDTQYF. DNA of the CDR3: TGTGTCAGCAGCTCCGTCGGAGGGGGGCCAGATACGCAGTATTTT.

This clonotype has a count of ten or more. This chain links TRBV7-8 with TRBJ2-3; D might be TRBD1 (5 bases). CDR1 is SGHVS and CDR2 is FQNEAQ in the germline V gene. V shed 2 bases and J shed 3 bases, with 12 bases lying between them. The CDR3 is 15 residues long. CDR3 nucleotides: TGTGCCAGCAGCTTATCTAGGGGCCGGACAGATACGCAGTATTTT. Protein: CASSLSRGRTDTQYF.

The chain carries TRBV29-1 and TRBJ2-1; TRBD1 aligns across 7 bases. Trimming cost V 4 bases and J 8 bases; bases outside gene matches: 5. CDR3 length: 12 residues. Germline CDR1 is SQVTM and CDR2 is ANQGSEA. CDR3 residues: CSVVHRGYEQFF. CDR3 sequence (DNA): TGCAGCGTTGTTCACAGGGGCTATGAGCAGTTCTTC.

This clonotype was seen more than once but under ten times. The genes are TRBV2 and TRBJ2-1; TRBD2 matches 11 bases. This CDR3 spans 14 amino acids. CDR1 SNHLY and CDR2 FYNNEI come from the germline V gene. V shed 10 bases, J shed 9 bases, and the junction held 11 bases outside the gene matches. In DNA, the CDR3 is TGTGCCACCCCGGCTAGCGGGGGGAACGGTGAGCAGTTCTTC. The encoded protein is CATPASGGNGEQFF.